These 8 T cell receptor beta chains were all obtained from the same sample, sequenced in a study of blood T cell repertoires in COVID-19. Sequenced by immunoSEQ multiplex PCR; TCRdb stores in-frame clones only, minus some. The sample holds 250,000 or so clones, around 93% seen once. Sequenced input: PBMCs or T cells enriched from blood (not recorded which). The source of these receptors is a man aged 35 to 55 who had been exposed to COVID-19.

The J gene is TRBJ1-6, the V gene TRBV19, with no clear D. CDR1 is LNHDA and CDR2 is SQIVND in the germline V gene (reference sequence). The CDR3 is made up of 15 amino acids. The germline V and J ends were trimmed by 1 base and 7 bases, with 11 bases remaining between them. The CDR3 nucleotides are TGTGCCAGTAGTATAGGTCCAGGCGAAAATTCACCCCTCCACTTT. This translates into CASSIGPGENSPLHF.

CDR3 nucleotides: TGTGCCAGCACCCCCTGGGGGGGGCCAGGGAGCAATCAGCCCCAGCATTTT. Translation gives CASTPWGGPGSNQPQHF. J is TRBJ1-5 and V is TRBV2; tentatively, D is TRBD1 (6 bases). V was clipped by 7 bases and J by 1 base, with 20 bases between them. This CDR3 spans 17 amino acids. Germline CDR1 SNHLY, CDR2 FYNNEI. The full variable domain, completed using reference TRBV2 and TRBJ1-5, is EPEVTQTPSHQVTQMGQEVILRCVPISNHLYFYWYRQILGQKVEFLVSFYNNEISEKSEIFDDQFSVERPDGSNFTLKIRSTKLEDSAMYFCASTPWGGPGSNQPQHFGDGTRLSIL.

V gene TRBV29-1 combines with J gene TRBJ1-2; 8 bases are a match to TRBD1. V dropped 7 bases and J dropped 7; count of bases not matched to a gene: 8. Germline V gives CDR1 SQVTM, CDR2 ANQGSEA. This CDR3 comprises 12 residues. This chain's CDR3 is CSDRQGASGYTF. CDR3 DNA: TGCAGCGACCGCCAGGGGGCTAGTGGCTACACCTTC.

The J gene is TRBJ2-7, the V gene TRBV18, with TRBD1 matching 7 bases. This CDR3 is built from 15 residues. CDR1 and CDR2 (germline): KGHSH, LQKENI. V was clipped by 7 bases and J by 5 bases; unmatched bases: 14. CDR3 DNA sequence: TGTGCCAGCTTACTAGACAGGGCCCAGGGCAACGAGCAGTACTTC. It is translated as CASLLDRAQGNEQYF.

On this clone itself: One end of the junction does not line up with germline, which may come from a read error. The V call is TRBV6-5, the J call TRBJ2-3; a possible D gene is TRBD1 (6 bases). The length of the CDR3 is 11 residues. Germline assignment: CDR1 MNHEY and CDR2 SVGAGI. The CDR3 sequence is CATGSTDTQYF. CDR3 DNA: TGCGCCACAGGGAGCACAGATACGCAGTATTTT.

The CDR3 DNA is TGCAGCGCCCGAGACCCAAGCGACGAGCAGTACTTC. Translation gives CSARDPSDEQYF. The genes are TRBV29-1 and TRBJ2-7; D remains unclear. The CDR3 covers 12 residues. Trimming removed 7 bases from V and 5 bases from J, with 15 bases in between. The V gene's germline CDR1 is SQVTM and CDR2 ANQGSEA.

The rearrangement links TRBV5-6 to TRBJ2-7, with D uncertain. Looked up from germline, CDR1 is SGHDT and CDR2 is YYEEEE. The germline V and J ends were trimmed by 2 bases and 7 bases, with 22 bases remaining between them. The CDR3 spans 16 residues. The CDR3 nucleotides are TGTGCCAGCAGCTTCCGTTCCCGACAAATGGGTGTGGAGCAGTACTTC. Its protein is CASSFRSRQMGVEQYF.

In regard to this clone: Other DNA variants within this sample encode the same CDR3. This rearrangement joins TRBV15 to TRBJ1-1; D is perhaps TRBD1 (6 bases). Deletions cut 3 bases from V and 0 bases from J, with 8 bases between. The CDR3 totals 14 residues. CDR1 and CDR2 (germline): LNHNV, YYDKDF (reference sequence). CDR3 residues: CATSRDRLNTEAFF. CDR3 DNA: TGTGCCACCAGCAGGGACAGATTGAACACTGAAGCTTTCTTT.